This T cell receptor beta chain was obtained from a study of technical replicates of blood from a handful of donors. TCRdb keeps only in-frame clones here, not all; method: immunoSEQ multiplex PCR. The sample lists 68,000 or so clones, under 98% occurring once. Germline-derived CDR1 and CDR2 are LNHDA and SQIVND (reference sequence). Trimming removed 5 bases from V and 2 bases from J; junction bases left unmatched: 6. The CDR3 is 16 residues long. V is TRBV19 and J is TRBJ2-3, with 11 bases aligning to TRBD2. This TCR came from a human donor in good health. Input material: T cells isolated from PBMCs. CDR3 region: CASSERLAGITDTQYF. The CDR3 DNA follows: TGTGCCAGTAGTGAGCGACTAGCGGGAATCACAGATACGCAGTATTTT.